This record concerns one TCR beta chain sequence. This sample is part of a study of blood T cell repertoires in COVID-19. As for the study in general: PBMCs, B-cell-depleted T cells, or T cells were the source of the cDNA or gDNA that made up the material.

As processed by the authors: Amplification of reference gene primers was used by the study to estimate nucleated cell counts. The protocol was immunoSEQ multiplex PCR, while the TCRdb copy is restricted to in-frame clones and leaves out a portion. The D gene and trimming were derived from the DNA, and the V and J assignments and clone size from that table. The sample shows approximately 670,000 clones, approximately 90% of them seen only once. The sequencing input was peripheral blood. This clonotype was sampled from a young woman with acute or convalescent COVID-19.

The CDR3 DNA sequence: TGCGCCAGCAGCCCCCGGGGAGCGGGGGACATTAAGCAGTTCTTC. It is translated as CASSPRGAGDIKQFF. The chain uses TRBV5-1 and TRBJ2-1, with TRBD2 matching 8 bases. The CDR3 loop spans 15 amino acids. Germline CDR1 is SGHRS and CDR2 is YFSETQ. V shed 4 bases, J shed 11 bases, and the junction held 14 bases outside the gene matches. Looking up the rest from reference TRBV5-1 and TRBJ2-1 gives the full variable domain: KAGVTQTPRYLIKTRGQQVTLSCSPISGHRSVSWYQQTPGQGLQFLFEYFSETQRNKGNFPGRFSGRQFSNSRSEMNVSTLELGDSALYLCASSPRGAGDIKQFFGPGTRLTVL.